This TCR beta chain comes out of a study of cytomegalovirus exposure and HLA in healthy donors. Background on the study: Researchers previously reported finding fewer than 140 million unique TCR beta sequences from approximately 190 million T cells. Findings of the study overall: Some TCR beta chains (roughly 150 of them) were listed as cytomegalovirus-associated. Associated with HLA alleles at 0.05 false discovery rate in a later analysis were 16,951 TCR beta sequences.

PCR involved 60 Vbeta and 13 Jbeta primers. Clones were sequenced by immunoSEQ multiplex PCR, and TCRdb holds only the in-frame ones, with some missing. The data hold 150,000 or so clones, with roughly 64% observed a single time. This clone was detected a few times. The antigen is not known. Sequenced material: PBMCs. This TCR was recovered from a woman aged 25 to 45 in good health and CMV-seropositive.

CDR3 sequence: CASSLNEKLFF. CDR3 bases: TGTGCCAGCAGCCTAAATGAAAAACTGTTTTTT. The chain recombines TRBV7-9 with TRBJ1-4; D not certain. The V end was cut by 5 bases, the J end by 5 bases, with 3 bases between. This CDR3 is 11 amino acids long. Germline CDR1 is SEHNR and CDR2 is FQNEAQ (reference sequence).